This TCR beta chain was observed in a study of OX40 agonist ivuxolimab in advanced cancers. Data came from immunoSEQ multiplex PCR; TCRdb stores just in-frame clones and leaves some out. The top ten hold over 8.5% of the sample, which has about 36,000 clones, roughly three quarters seen once. Germline V gene lookup returns CDR1 SGHNT and CDR2 YENEEA. The CDR3 extends over 13 amino acids. Trimming shortened V by 3 bases and J by 4 bases, and 8 bases separated the two germline ends. If patients had autoimmune disease history or systemic immunosuppression, they were excluded. This chain links TRBV11-3 with TRBJ2-3; a weak D match, TRBD1 (5 bases). This clonotype was obtained from an adult with an advanced solid tumor such as melanoma, head and neck, liver or kidney cancer. This material consisted of CD4+ or CD8+ T cells sorted from blood, taken in a trial of the OX40 agonist ivuxolimab. The CDR3 nucleotides read TGTGCCAGCAGCTTGACAGTCGCAGATACGCAGTATTTT. The encoded protein is CASSLTVADTQYF.